This T cell receptor beta chain appears in the sequencing data of a study of immune heterogeneity within non-small cell lung tumors. This clonotype was picked up many times. Bulk tumor gDNA, roughly 600 ng per sample, served as the TCR template. Every primary tumor yielded several biopsies, spaced far apart, that were taken during surgery. Untreated, newly diagnosed non-small cell lung cancer patients underwent curative surgery. CDR1 is GTSNPN and CDR2 is SVGIG in the germline V gene (reference sequence). The germline V and J ends were trimmed by 3 bases and 0 bases, with 8 bases remaining between them. The CDR3 length is 13 residues. It was with 32 V and 13 J primers that multiplex PCR amplified TCR beta CDR3. One entry per CDR3 protein results from TCRdb running MiXCR on the multiplex PCR reads. The sample includes around 12,000 distinct CDR3 sequences, approximately 29% of them seen just once.

The TCR sequence derives from a woman between 50 and 59 years old with non-small cell lung cancer. The J gene is TRBJ1-1, the V gene TRBV30; the D gene is possibly TRBD1 (6 bases). The specimen sequenced was lung tumor tissue. For the CDR3, the DNA is TGTGCCTGGAGCCGGACAGTGAACACTGAAGCTTTCTTT. Protein sequence: CAWSRTVNTEAFF.